The 16 T cell receptor beta chains given below trace back to one sample, sequenced in a study of blood T cell repertoires in COVID-19. Only in-frame clones appear in the TCRdb table, and some are missing; sequencing was by immunoSEQ multiplex PCR. The sample lists roughly 100,000 clones; around nine tenths were seen once. Specimen: peripheral blood. These receptors were obtained from a woman between 45 and 65 years old in a cohort sampled during active COVID-19.

The chain links TRBV6-5 to TRBJ1-6, with D possibly matching TRBD1 (6 bases). CDR1 MNHEY and CDR2 SVGAGI come from the germline V gene. This CDR3 spans 15 amino acids. V was clipped by 6 bases and J by 7 bases, with 16 bases between them. CDR3 loop: CASSRGGRMNSPLHF. The CDR3 DNA sequence: TGTGCCAGCAGCCGGGGGGGGCGGATGAATTCACCCCTCCACTTT.

V gene TRBV5-1 combines with J gene TRBJ1-1; 7 nucleotides match TRBD1. Germline-derived CDR1 and CDR2 are SGHRS and YFSETQ. V was pared by 4 bases and J by 8 bases, with 8 bases of the junction left unmatched. The CDR3 has 13 amino acids. CDR3 DNA sequence: TGCGCCAGCAGCCGGGGACAGTCAGGAGAAGCTTTCTTT. It codes for CASSRGQSGEAFF.

The chain recombines TRBV19 with TRBJ1-6; no reliable D call. Trimming took 9 bases from V and 7 from J, leaving 19 bases between them. Germline V gene lookup returns CDR1 LNHDA and CDR2 SQIVND (reference sequence). The CDR3 spans 15 residues. The CDR3 sequence: CASSPAGRPNSPLHF. CDR3 nucleotides: TGTGCCAGCAGTCCAGCGGGCAGACCGAATTCACCCCTCCACTTT.

This clone appeared a few times. This chain links TRBV10-3 with TRBJ1-1; D is possibly TRBD1 (5 bases). Trimming removed 0 bases at V and 2 bases at J, with 16 bases between. Germline CDR1 is ENHRY and CDR2 is SYGVKD. The length of the CDR3 is 17 residues. The CDR3 coding sequence is TGTGCCATCAGTGAGTCGGGTAGGGGCAGGTCTAACACTGAAGCTTTCTTT. This encodes CAISESGRGRSNTEAFF.

The genes are TRBV11-1 and TRBJ1-3; D is possibly TRBD1 (6 bases). From germline, CDR1 is SGHAT and CDR2 FQDESV (reference sequence). CDR3 length: 13 residues. With 3 bases removed from V and 6 bases from J, the gap between germline ends came to 9 bases. CDR3 sequence: CASSFRTANTIYF. CDR3 bases: TGTGCCAGCAGCTTCCGGACAGCAAACACCATATATTTT. Supplemented by reference TRBV11-1 and TRBJ1-3, the full variable domain reads EAEVAQSPRYKITEKSQAVAFWCDPISGHATLYWYRQILGQGPELLVQFQDESVVDDSQLPKDRFSAERLKGVDSTLKIQPAELGDSAMYLCASSFRTANTIYFGEGSWLTVV.

This clone showed up just once. This chain uses TRBV2 with TRBJ2-3, with 14 bases fitting TRBD2. The CDR3 covers 18 residues. V shed 2 bases and J 0 bases; nucleotides not matched to a gene: 4. The germline gives CDR1 SNHLY, CDR2 FYNNEI. The CDR3 DNA reads as TGTGCCAGCAGTGAAAGACTAGCGGGGGGGTCTAGCACAGATACGCAGTATTTT. Protein sequence: CASSERLAGGSSTDTQYF.

This clone was observed once. The chain is built from TRBV3-1 (or the pseudogene TRBV3-2) and TRBJ2-5; TRBD2 matches 9 bases. V was pared by 1 base and J by 4 bases, with 13 bases of the junction left unmatched. The CDR3 runs to 18 residues. Per germline, CDR1 LGHDT and CDR2 YNNKEL (reference sequence). In DNA form, the CDR3 reads TGTGCCAGCAGCCAAGGTCGAGCGGGGGGCCTGGGAGGAGAGACCCAGTACTTC. Encoded protein: CASSQGRAGGLGGETQYF.

The chain recombines TRBV5-1 with TRBJ2-7, with a possible D match to TRBD2 (6 bases). V was pared by 0 bases and J by 3 bases, with 19 bases between. This CDR3 spans 17 amino acids. Germline V lookup: CDR1 SGHRS, CDR2 YFSETQ. The CDR3 sequence is CASSLAGTTRTNYEQYF. The CDR3 nucleotides read TGCGCCAGCAGCTTGGCAGGGACGACACGGACTAACTACGAGCAGTACTTC.

The chain has TRBV2 and TRBJ1-3; the D gene is possibly TRBD1 (5 bases). V dropped 6 bases and J dropped 0 bases, with 9 bases sitting between them. Germline V gene data show CDR1 as SNHLY and CDR2 as FYNNEI. The CDR3 is 14 residues long. CDR3 DNA: TGTGCCAGCAGCCCAGGGTCCTCTGGAAACACCATATATTTT. It specifies CASSPGSSGNTIYF.

The chain is built from TRBV29-1 and TRBJ1-1; TRBD1 agrees at 7 bases. The CDR3 loop spans 15 amino acids. Germline V lookup: CDR1 SQVTM, CDR2 ANQGSEA. The J segment lost 0 bases and the V segment lost 6 bases, leaving 10 bases of the junction unmatched. The CDR3 sequence: CSVKRQGIMNTEAFF. CDR3 in DNA: TGCAGCGTCAAACGACAGGGTATCATGAACACTGAAGCTTTCTTT.

The V call is TRBV12-1, the J call TRBJ2-1; the D call in the table, TRBD1, was not verified against the DNA. TRBV12-1 corresponds to a pseudogene. The CDR3 has 18 amino acids. The CDR3 region is CASSFWIMWGQGHNEQFF. CDR3 sequence (DNA): TGTGCCAGCAGCTTTTGGATAATGTGGGGACAGGGTCACAATGAGCAGTTCTTC.

This clone was observed a single time. The chain combines TRBV6-5 with TRBJ1-2; a weak D match, TRBD1 (6 bases). The CDR3 is 13 amino acids. CDR1 and CDR2 from the germline V gene are MNHEY and SVGAGI. The CDR3 sequence: CTSGAPSSYGYTF. As DNA, the CDR3 is TGTACCTCAGGGGCCCCTTCCTCCTATGGCTACACCTTC.

The genes are TRBV30 and TRBJ1-2; D is possibly TRBD1 (5 bases). Germline loops: CDR1 GTSNPN, CDR2 SVGIG (reference sequence). The CDR3 is made up of 13 amino acids. V was trimmed by 6 bases and J by 0 bases, leaving 11 bases between them. The CDR3 here is CACNTGSNYGYTF. The CDR3 region has the DNA TGTGCCTGTAACACAGGCTCTAACTATGGCTACACCTTC.

The chain carries TRBV30 and TRBJ1-2; possible D gene TRBD1, 6 bases. CDR1 and CDR2 (germline): GTSNPN, SVGIG (reference sequence). This CDR3 contains 13 residues. Trimming cost V 2 bases and J 4 bases, with 11 bases left between them. The CDR3 nucleotides are TGTGCCTGGAGTCAGGGGCCCGGCTATGGCTACACCTTC. Protein sequence: CAWSQGPGYGYTF.

CDR3 DNA: TGCGCCAGCAGCTTGGAAACTGCTATCACCGGGGAGCTGTTTTTT. Translation: CASSLETAITGELFF. The chain carries TRBV5-1 and TRBJ2-2, with D unresolved. Germline V CDR1 and CDR2: SGHRS, YFSETQ. The CDR3 runs to 15 residues. V was trimmed by 0 bases and J by 4 bases, leaving 10 bases between them.

The rearrangement joins TRBV6-5 to TRBJ2-1; 14 bases fit TRBD2. Germline loops: CDR1 MNHEY, CDR2 SVGAGI. With 0 bases clipped from V and 10 bases from J, the junction kept 5 bases outside the gene matches. The CDR3 runs to 16 residues. CDR3 residues: CASSYSAGTSGREQFF. CDR3 in DNA: TGTGCCAGCAGTTACTCGGCCGGGACTAGCGGGAGAGAGCAGTTCTTC.